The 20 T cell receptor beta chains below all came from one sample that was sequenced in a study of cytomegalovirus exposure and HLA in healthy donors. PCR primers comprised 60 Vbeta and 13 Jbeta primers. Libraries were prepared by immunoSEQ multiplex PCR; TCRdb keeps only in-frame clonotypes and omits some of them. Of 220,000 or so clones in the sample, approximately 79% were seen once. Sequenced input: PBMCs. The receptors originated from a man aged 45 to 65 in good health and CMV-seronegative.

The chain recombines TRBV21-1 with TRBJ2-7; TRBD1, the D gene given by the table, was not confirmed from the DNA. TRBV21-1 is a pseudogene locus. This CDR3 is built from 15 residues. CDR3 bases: TGTGCCAGCAGCACCCATTTCCCCAGCTCCTACGAGCAGTACTTC. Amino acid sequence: CASSTHFPSSYEQYF.

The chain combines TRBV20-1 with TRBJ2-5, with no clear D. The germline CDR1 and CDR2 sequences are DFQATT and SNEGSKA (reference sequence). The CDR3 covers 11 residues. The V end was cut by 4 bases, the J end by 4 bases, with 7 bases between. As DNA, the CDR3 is TGCAGTGCTAATAAGCGAGAGACCCAGTACTTC. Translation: CSANKRETQYF.

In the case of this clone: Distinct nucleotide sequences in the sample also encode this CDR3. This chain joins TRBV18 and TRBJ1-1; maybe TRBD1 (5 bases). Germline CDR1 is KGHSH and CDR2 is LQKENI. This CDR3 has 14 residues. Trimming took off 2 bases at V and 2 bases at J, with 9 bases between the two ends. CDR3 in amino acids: CASSPGRGNTEAFF. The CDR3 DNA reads TGTGCCAGCTCACCAGGGAGGGGAAACACTGAAGCTTTCTTT.

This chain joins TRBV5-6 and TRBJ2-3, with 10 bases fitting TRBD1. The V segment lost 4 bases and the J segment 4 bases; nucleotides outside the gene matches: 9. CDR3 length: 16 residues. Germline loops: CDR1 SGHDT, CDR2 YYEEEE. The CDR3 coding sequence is TGTGCCAGCAGCCCGACTCGAGACAGGGGGCCAGATACGCAGTATTTT. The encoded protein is CASSPTRDRGPDTQYF. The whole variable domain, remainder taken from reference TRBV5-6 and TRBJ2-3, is DAGVTQSPTHLIKTRGQQVTLRCSPKSGHDTVSWYQQALGQGPQFIFQYYEEEERQRGNFPDRFSGHQFPNYSSELNVNALLLGDSALYLCASSPTRDRGPDTQYFGPGTRLTVL.

As DNA, the CDR3 is TGTGCCAGCAGCTTTGGACAGGATTATGGCTACACCTTC. Protein: CASSFGQDYGYTF. This chain connects TRBV5-6 to TRBJ1-2; 7 positions agree with TRBD1. The CDR3 contains 13 residues. Germline CDR1 SGHDT, CDR2 YYEEEE. V shed 2 bases and J 5 bases; nucleotides not matched to a gene: 3. The complete variable domain, with remaining parts taken from reference TRBV5-6 and TRBJ1-2, reads DAGVTQSPTHLIKTRGQQVTLRCSPKSGHDTVSWYQQALGQGPQFIFQYYEEEERQRGNFPDRFSGHQFPNYSSELNVNALLLGDSALYLCASSFGQDYGYTFGSGTRLTVV.

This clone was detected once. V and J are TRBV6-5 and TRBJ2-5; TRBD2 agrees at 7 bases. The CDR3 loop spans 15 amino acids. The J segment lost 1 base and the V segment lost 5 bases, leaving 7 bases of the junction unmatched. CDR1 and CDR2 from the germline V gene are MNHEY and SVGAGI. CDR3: CASSAFTSAQETQYF. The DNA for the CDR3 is TGTGCCAGCAGTGCCTTCACTAGCGCCCAAGAGACCCAGTACTTC.

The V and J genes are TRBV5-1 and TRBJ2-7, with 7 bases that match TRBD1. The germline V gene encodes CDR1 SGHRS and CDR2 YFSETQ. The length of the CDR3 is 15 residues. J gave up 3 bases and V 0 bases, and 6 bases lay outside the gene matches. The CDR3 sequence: CASSLAQGSFYEQYF. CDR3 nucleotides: TGCGCCAGCAGCTTGGCACAGGGGTCTTTCTACGAGCAGTACTTC.

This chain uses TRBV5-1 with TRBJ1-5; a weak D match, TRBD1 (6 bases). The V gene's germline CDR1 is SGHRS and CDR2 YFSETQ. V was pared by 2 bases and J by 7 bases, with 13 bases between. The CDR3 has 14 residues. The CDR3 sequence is CASSFEGGVQPQHF. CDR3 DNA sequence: TGCGCCAGCAGCTTTGAAGGGGGGGTCCAGCCCCAGCATTTT.

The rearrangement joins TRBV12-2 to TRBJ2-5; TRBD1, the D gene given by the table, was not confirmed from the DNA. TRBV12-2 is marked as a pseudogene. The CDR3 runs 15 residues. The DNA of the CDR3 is TGTGCAAGTCGCTTAGCCCTGACAGGGAAAGAGACCCAGTACTTC. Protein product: CASRLALTGKETQYF.

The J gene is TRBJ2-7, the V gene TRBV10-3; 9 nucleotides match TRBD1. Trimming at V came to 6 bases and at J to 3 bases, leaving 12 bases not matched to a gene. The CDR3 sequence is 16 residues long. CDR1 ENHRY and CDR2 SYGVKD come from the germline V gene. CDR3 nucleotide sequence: TGTGCCATCAGCACTCCACGGGGACAGGGTAACTACGAGCAGTACTTC. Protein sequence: CAISTPRGQGNYEQYF.

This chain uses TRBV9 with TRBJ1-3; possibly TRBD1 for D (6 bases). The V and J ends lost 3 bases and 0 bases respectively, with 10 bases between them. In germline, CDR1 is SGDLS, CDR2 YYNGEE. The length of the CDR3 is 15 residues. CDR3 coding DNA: TGTGCCAGCAGCGCCAAGACAGGCTCTGGAAACACCATATATTTT. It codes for CASSAKTGSGNTIYF.

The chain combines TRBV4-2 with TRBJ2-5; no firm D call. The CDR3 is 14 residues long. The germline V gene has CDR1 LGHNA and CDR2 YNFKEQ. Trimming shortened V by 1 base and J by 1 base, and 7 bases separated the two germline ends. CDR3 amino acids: CASSQVRGQETQYF. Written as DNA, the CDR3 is TGTGCCAGCAGCCAAGTTCGCGGCCAAGAGACCCAGTACTTC.

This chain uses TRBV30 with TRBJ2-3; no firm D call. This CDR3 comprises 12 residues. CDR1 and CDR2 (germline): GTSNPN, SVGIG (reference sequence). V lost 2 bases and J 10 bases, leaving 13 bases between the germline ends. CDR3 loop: CAWSREQMAQYF. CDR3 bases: TGTGCCTGGAGTCGTGAGCAAATGGCGCAGTATTTT.

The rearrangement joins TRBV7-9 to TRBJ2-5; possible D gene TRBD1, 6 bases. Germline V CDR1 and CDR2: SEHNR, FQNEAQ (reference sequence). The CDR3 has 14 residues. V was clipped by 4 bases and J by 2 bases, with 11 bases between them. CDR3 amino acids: CASSWGQGQETQYF. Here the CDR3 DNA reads TGTGCCAGCAGCTGGGGCCAGGGGCAAGAGACCCAGTACTTC.

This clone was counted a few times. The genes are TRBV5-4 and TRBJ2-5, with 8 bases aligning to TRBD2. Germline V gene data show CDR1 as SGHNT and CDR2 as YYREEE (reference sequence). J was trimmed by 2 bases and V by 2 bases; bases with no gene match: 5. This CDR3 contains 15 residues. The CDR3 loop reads CASSFTSGLQETQYF. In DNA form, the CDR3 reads TGTGCCAGCAGCTTTACTAGCGGACTACAAGAGACCCAGTACTTC.

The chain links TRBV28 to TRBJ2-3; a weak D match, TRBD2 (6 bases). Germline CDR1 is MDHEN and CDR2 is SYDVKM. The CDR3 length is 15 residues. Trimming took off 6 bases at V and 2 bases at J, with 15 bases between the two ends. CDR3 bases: TGTGCCAGCAGGGGGCGGGGACGGATCACAGATACGCAGTATTTT. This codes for CASRGRGRITDTQYF.

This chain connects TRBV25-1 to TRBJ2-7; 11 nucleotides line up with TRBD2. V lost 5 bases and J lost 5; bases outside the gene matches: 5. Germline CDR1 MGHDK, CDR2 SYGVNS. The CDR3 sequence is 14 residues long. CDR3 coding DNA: TGTGCCAGCAGTACTAGCGGGAGCCGTAACGAGCAGTACTTC. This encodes CASSTSGSRNEQYF.

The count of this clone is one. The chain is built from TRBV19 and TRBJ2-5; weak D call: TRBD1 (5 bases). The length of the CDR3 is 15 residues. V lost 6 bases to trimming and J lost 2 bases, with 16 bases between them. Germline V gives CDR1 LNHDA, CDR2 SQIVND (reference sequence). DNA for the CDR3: TGTGCCAGTAGCGGTTGGCTCGACAGACAAGAGACCCAGTACTTC. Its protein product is CASSGWLDRQETQYF.

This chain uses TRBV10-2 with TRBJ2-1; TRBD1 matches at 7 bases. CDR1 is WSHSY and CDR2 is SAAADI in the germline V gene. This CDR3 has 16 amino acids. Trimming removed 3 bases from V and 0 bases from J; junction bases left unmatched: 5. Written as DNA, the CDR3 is TGCGCCAGCAGTGATCAGACAGGGTACTCCTACAATGAGCAGTTCTTC. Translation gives CASSDQTGYSYNEQFF.

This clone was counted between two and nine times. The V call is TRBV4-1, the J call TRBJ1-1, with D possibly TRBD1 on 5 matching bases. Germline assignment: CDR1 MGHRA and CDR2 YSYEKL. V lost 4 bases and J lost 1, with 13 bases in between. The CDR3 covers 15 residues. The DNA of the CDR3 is TGCGCCAGCAGCCTCCAGGGCGGTCGGAACACTGAAGCTTTCTTT. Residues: CASSLQGGRNTEAFF.